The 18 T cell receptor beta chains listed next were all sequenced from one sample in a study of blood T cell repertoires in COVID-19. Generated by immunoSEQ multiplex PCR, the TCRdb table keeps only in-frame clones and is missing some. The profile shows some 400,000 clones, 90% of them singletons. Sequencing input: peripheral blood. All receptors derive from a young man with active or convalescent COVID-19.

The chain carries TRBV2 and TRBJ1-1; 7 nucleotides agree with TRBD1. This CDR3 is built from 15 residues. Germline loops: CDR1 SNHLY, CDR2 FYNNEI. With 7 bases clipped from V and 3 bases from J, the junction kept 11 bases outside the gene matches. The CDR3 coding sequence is TGTGCCAGCACCCAACAGGGGAGGCGCGACACTGAAGCTTTCTTT. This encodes CASTQQGRRDTEAFF.

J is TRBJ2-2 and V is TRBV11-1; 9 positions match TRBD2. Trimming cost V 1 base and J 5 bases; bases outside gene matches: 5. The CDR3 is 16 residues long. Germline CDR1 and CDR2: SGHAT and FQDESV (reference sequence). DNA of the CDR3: TGTGCCAGCAGCTTAGGGACTAGCGTGCTTACCGGGGAGCTGTTTTTT. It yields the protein CASSLGTSVLTGELFF.

The CDR3 protein is CASRPTGGYVFF. CDR3 DNA sequence: TGTGCCAGCAGGCCCACAGGGGGTTACGTGTTTTTT. The rearrangement uses TRBV3-1 (or the pseudogene TRBV3-2) and TRBJ1-4; 8 nucleotides align to TRBD1. Germline assignment: CDR1 LGHDT and CDR2 YNNKEL (reference sequence). The CDR3 length is 12 residues. The V and J ends lost 6 bases and 15 bases, in that order; junction bases with no gene match: 9.

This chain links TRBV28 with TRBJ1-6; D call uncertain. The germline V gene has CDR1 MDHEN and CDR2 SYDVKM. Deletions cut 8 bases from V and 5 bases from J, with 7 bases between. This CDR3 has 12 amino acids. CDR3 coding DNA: TGTGCCAGCGGGCAGAATAATTCACCCCTCCACTTT. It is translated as CASGQNNSPLHF. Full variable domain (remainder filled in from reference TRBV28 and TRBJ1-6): DVKVTQSSRYLVKRTGEKVFLECVQDMDHENMFWYRQDPGLGLRLIYFSYDVKMKEKGDIPEGYSVSREKKERFSLILESASTNQTSMYLCASGQNNSPLHFGNGTRLTVT.

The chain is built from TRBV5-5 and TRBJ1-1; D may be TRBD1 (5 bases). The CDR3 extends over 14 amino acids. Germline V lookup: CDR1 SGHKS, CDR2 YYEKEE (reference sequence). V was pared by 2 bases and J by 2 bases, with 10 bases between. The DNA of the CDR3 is TGTGCCAGCAGCTTCTTGACAGTTAACACTGAAGCTTTCTTT. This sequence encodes CASSFLTVNTEAFF.

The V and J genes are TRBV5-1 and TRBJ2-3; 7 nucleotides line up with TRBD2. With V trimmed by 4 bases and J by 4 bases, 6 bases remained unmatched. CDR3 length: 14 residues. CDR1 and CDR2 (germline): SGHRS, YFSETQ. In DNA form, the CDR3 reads TGCGCCAGCAGCCCCGGACTAGACCCAGATACGCAGTATTTT. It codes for CASSPGLDPDTQYF.

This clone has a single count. The CDR3 loop reads CASSIYRTTNEKLFF. In nucleotides, the CDR3 is TGTGCCAGCAGTATCTACAGGACAACTAATGAAAAACTGTTTTTT. The V gene is TRBV28, the J gene TRBJ1-4; tentatively, D is TRBD1 (5 bases). Germline loops: CDR1 MDHEN, CDR2 SYDVKM. V was clipped by 5 bases and J by 0 bases, with 10 bases between them. This CDR3 is 15 amino acids long.

The CDR3 is CATTGGKGDGYTF. The CDR3 DNA sequence: TGTGCCACCACAGGAGGGAAAGGGGATGGCTACACCTTC. This rearrangement joins TRBV24-1 to TRBJ1-2, with TRBD1 as a possible D gene (5 bases). The CDR3 is made up of 13 amino acids. The ends were cut back, 8 bases at V and 6 bases at J, with 15 bases in the middle. Per germline, CDR1 KGHDR and CDR2 SFDVKD.

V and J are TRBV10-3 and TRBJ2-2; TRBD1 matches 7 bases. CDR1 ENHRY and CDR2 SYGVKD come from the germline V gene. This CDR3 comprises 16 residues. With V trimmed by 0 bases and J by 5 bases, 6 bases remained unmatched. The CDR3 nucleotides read TGTGCCATCAGTGAGTCGACTGAGGGGGCAACCGGGGAGCTGTTTTTT. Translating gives CAISESTEGATGELFF.

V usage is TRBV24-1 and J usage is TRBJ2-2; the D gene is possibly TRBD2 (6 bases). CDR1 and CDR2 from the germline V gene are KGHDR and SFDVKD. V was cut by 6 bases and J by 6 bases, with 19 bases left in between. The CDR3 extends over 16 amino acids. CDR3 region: CATSSAASGVAGELFF. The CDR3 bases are TGTGCCACCAGTTCCGCTGCCTCGGGAGTGGCCGGGGAGCTGTTTTTT.

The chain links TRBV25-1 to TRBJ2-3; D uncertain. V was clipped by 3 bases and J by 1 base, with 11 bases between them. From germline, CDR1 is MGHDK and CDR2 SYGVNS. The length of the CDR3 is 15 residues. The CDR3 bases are TGTGCCAGCAGTGATCCGAACCGGGGCACAGATACGCAGTATTTT. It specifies CASSDPNRGTDTQYF.

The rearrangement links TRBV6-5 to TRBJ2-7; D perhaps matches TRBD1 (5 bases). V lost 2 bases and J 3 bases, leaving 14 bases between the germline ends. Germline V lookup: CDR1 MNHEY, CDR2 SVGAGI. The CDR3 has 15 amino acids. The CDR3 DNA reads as TGTGCCAGCAGTTACGGGCTAGGGGAAAACTACGAGCAGTACTTC. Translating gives CASSYGLGENYEQYF.

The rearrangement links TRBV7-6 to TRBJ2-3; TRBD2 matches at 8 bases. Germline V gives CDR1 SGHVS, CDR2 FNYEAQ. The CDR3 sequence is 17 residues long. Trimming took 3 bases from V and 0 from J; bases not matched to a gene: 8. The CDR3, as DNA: TGTGCCAGCAGCTTCGACGGTAGCGGGGTGAGCACAGATACGCAGTATTTT. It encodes CASSFDGSGVSTDTQYF.

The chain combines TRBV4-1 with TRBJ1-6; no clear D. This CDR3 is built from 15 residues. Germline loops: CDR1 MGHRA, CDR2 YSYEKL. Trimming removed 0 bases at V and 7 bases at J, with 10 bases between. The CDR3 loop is CASSQDQEANSPLHF. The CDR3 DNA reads TGCGCCAGCAGCCAAGATCAGGAGGCAAATTCACCCCTCCACTTT.

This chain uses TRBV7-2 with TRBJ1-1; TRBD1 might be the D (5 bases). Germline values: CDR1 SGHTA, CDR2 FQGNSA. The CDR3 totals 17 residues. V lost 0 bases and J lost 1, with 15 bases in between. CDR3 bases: TGTGCCAGCAGCTTAGCGCCAGTACAGGTTACGAACACTGAAGCTTTCTTT. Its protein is CASSLAPVQVTNTEAFF.

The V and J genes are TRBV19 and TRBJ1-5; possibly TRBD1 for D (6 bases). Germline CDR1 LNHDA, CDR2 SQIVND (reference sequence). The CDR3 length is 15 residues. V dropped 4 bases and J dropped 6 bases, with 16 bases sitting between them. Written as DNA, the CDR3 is TGTGCCAGTAGTAGTACAGGGACGCTGATTCAGCCCCAGCATTTT. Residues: CASSSTGTLIQPQHF.

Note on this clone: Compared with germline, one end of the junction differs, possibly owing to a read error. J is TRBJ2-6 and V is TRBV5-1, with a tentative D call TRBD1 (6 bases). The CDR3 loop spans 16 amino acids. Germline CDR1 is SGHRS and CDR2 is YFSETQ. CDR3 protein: CASSQGSRSGANVLTF. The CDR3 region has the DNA TGCGCCAGCAGCCAGGGGTCGAGGTCTGGGGCCAACGTGCTGACTTTC.

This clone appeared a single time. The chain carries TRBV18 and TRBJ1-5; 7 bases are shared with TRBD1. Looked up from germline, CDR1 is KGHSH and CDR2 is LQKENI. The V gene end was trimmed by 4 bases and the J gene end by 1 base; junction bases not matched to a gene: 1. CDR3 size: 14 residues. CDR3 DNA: TGTGCCAGCTCACAACAGGGGAGCAATCAGCCCCAGCATTTT. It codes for CASSQQGSNQPQHF.